Following are 5 T cell receptor beta chains from one sample sequenced in a study of shared clonotypes between healthy human individuals. The naive CD8 fraction comprised CD45RO-negative cells positively selected for CCR7 and excluded terminally differentiated effector memory CD45RA+ cells. The table came from immunoSEQ multiplex PCR; TCRdb's copy has only in-frame clones and leaves some out. The sample records about 2.2 million clones, 85% to 95% being singletons. The sample consisted of naive CD8+ T cells from PBMCs. These receptor sequences come from a man aged 18-30 years in good health. Some clones in this sample may be carry-over from other donors' samples.

V gene TRBV29-1 combines with J gene TRBJ1-1; TRBD1 aligns across 10 bases. The V and J ends lost 6 bases and 0 bases, in that order; junction bases with no gene match: 7. Germline loops: CDR1 SQVTM, CDR2 ANQGSEA. The length of the CDR3 is 15 residues. The CDR3 coding sequence is TGCAGCGTGGGTCCGACAGGGGGCATGAACACTGAAGCTTTCTTT. Amino acids: CSVGPTGGMNTEAFF.

J is TRBJ1-4 and V is TRBV6-5, with D possibly TRBD1 on 6 matching bases. In germline, CDR1 is MNHEY, CDR2 SVGAGI. V gave up 7 bases and J gave up 8 bases, with 17 bases separating them. The CDR3 contains 14 residues. CDR3 DNA sequence: TGTGCCAGCAAAAGCAGGGGAGGTTACGAAAAACTGTTTTTT. Translation gives CASKSRGGYEKLFF.

This clone came up once. The chain is built from TRBV11-1 and TRBJ1-2; 9 bases match TRBD1. The CDR3 runs 14 residues. J was trimmed by 6 bases and V by 5 bases; bases with no gene match: 7. Germline V gene lookup returns CDR1 SGHAT and CDR2 FQDESV (reference sequence). DNA for the CDR3: TGTGCCAGCAGCCCGATGGACAGGGGTCATGGCTACACCTTC. Translation gives CASSPMDRGHGYTF.

The gene calls are TRBV6-6 and TRBJ1-4, with D perhaps TRBD1 (5 bases). With 2 bases removed from V and 7 bases from J, the gap between germline ends came to 11 bases. CDR3 length equals 14 residues. Germline CDR1 reads MNHNY; CDR2 reads SVGAGI (reference sequence). DNA of the CDR3: TGTGCCAGCAGTTACCAGGGCGGGCTTGAAAAACTGTTTTTT. As protein: CASSYQGGLEKLFF.

This clone was picked up one time. This sequence joins TRBV7-7 and TRBJ2-1; 7 bases are a match to TRBD2. Germline CDR1 SSHAT, CDR2 FNYEAQ (reference sequence). This CDR3 has 15 residues. J gave up 6 bases and V 1 base, and 6 bases lay outside the gene matches. The CDR3 bases are TGTGCCAGCAGCTTAGGGGCGGGAGTTGGCAATGAGCAGTTCTTC. Translated: CASSLGAGVGNEQFF.